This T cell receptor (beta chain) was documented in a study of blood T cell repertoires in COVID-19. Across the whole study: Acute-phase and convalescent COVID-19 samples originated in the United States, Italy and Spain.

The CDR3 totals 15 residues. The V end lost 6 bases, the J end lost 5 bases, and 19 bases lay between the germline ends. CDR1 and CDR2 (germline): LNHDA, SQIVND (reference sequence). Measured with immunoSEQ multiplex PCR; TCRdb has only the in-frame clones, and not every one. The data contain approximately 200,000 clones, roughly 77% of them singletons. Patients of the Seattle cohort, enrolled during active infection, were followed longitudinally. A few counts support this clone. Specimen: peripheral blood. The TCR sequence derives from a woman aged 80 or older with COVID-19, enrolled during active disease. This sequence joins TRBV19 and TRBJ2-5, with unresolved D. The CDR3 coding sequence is TGTGCCAGTAGCTCCGCTTCTAGTTTTAGGGAGACCCAGTACTTC. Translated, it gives CASSSASSFRETQYF.